Presented here are 3 T cell receptor beta chains from one specimen sequenced in a study of cytomegalovirus exposure and HLA in healthy donors. Use of 60 Vbeta and 13 Jbeta primers characterized the PCR. Produced via immunoSEQ multiplex PCR; TCRdb's table is partial and in-frame only. The data show some 100,000 clones, with 62% seen just once and 4.5% to 5.5% held by the top ten. Sequences were obtained from PBMCs. These receptors came from a woman in her twenties or thirties in good health and CMV-seropositive.

V usage is TRBV4-3 and J usage is TRBJ1-2; 10 nucleotides match TRBD1. The V gene end was trimmed by 4 bases and the J gene end by 4 bases; junction bases not matched to a gene: 6. CDR3 length: 15 residues. Germline values: CDR1 LGHNA, CDR2 YSLEER. The CDR3 loop is CASSPRTGGGYGYTF. The CDR3 region has the DNA TGCGCCAGCAGCCCGCGGACAGGGGGTGGCTATGGCTACACCTTC.

With regard to this clone: The junction does not match germline at one end; this may be a read error. The CDR3 sequence: CASSLSPSYEQYF. As DNA, the CDR3 is TGTGCTAGCAGCTTAAGCCCTTCCTACGAGCAGTACTTC. The chain carries TRBV7-7 and TRBJ2-7; D gene unclear. Germline V lookup: CDR1 SSHAT, CDR2 FNYEAQ (reference sequence). The CDR3 is 13 amino acids. The entire variable domain, with the rest obtained from reference TRBV7-7 and TRBJ2-7, is as follows: GAGVSQSPRYKVTKRGQDVTLRCDPISSHATLYWYQQALGQGPEFLTYFNYEAQPDKSGLPSDRFSAERPEGSISTLTIQRTEQRDSAMYRCASSLSPSYEQYFGPGTRLTVT.

V and J are TRBV29-1 and TRBJ2-1, with 9 positions matching TRBD2. The CDR3 is 15 amino acids. CDR1 and CDR2 (germline): SQVTM, ANQGSEA. J gave up 4 bases and V 1 base, and 5 bases lay outside the gene matches. CDR3 coding DNA: TGCAGCGTTGAAGTTGGTCTAGCGGGGTACAATGAGCAGTTCTTC. The encoded protein is CSVEVGLAGYNEQFF.